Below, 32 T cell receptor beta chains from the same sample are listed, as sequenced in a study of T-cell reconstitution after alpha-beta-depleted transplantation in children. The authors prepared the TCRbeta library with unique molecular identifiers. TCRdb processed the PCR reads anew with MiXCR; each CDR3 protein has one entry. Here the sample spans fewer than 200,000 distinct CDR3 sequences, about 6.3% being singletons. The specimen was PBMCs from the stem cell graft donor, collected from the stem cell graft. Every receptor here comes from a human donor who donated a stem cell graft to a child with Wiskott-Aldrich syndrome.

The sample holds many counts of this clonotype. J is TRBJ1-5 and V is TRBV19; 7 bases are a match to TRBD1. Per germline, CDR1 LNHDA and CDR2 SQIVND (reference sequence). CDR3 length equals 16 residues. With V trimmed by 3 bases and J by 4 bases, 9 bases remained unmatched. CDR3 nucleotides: TGTGCCAGTAGTATGAGGGACCCAGGGGGGAATCAGCCCCAGCATTTT. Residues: CASSMRDPGGNQPQHF.

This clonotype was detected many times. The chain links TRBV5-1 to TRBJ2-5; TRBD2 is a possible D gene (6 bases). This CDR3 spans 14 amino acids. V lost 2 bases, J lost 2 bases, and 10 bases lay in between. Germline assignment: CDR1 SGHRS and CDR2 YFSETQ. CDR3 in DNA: TGCGCCAGCAGCTTCTCGGGAGAACAAGAGACCCAGTACTTC. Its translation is CASSFSGEQETQYF.

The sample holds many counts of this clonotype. CDR3 DNA: TGTGCCAGCAGTACTAGCGGGGCCGAGGAGACCCAGTACTTC. Translating gives CASSTSGAEETQYF. The chain combines TRBV7-2 with TRBJ2-5; 10 bases are a match to TRBD2. The CDR3 extends over 14 amino acids. Germline trimming cut 6 bases from V and 5 bases from J; bases unmatched to any gene: 6. CDR1 is SGHTA and CDR2 is FQGNSA in the germline V gene.

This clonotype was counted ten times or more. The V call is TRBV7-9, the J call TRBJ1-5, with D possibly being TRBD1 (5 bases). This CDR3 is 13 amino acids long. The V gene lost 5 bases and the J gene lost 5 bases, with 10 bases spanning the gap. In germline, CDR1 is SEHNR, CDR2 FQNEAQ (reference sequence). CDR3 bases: TGTGCCAGCAGCCCTCAGACAGATCAGCCCCAGCATTTT. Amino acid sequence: CASSPQTDQPQHF.

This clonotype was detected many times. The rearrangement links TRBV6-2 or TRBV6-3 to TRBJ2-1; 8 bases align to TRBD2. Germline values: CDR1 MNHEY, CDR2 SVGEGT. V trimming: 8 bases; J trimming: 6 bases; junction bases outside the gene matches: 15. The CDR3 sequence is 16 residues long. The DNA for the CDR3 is TGTGCCAGCTGCATTAGCGGGATACAAGGGGGCAATGAGCAGTTCTTC. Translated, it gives CASCISGIQGGNEQFF.

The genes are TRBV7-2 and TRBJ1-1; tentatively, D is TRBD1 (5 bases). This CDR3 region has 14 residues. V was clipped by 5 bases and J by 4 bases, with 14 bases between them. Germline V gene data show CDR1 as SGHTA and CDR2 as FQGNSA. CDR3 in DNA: TGTGCCAGCAGCCAAAGGGGCCAGGCCACTGAAGCTTTCTTT. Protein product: CASSQRGQATEAFF.

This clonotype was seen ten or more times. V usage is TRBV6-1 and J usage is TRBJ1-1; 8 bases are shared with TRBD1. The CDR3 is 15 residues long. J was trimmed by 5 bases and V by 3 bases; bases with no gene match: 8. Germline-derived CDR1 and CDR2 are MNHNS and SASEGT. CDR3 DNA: TGTGCCAGCAGTGAGATGGTCCAGGGGGCGACTGAAGCTTTCTTT. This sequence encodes CASSEMVQGATEAFF.

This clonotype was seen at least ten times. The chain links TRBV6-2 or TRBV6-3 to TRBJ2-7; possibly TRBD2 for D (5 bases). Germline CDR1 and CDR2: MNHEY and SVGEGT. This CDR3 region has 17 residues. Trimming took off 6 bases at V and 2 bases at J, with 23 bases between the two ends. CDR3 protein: CASSNTFGREATYEQYF. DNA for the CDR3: TGTGCCAGCAGCAACACGTTTGGGAGAGAGGCAACCTACGAGCAGTACTTC.

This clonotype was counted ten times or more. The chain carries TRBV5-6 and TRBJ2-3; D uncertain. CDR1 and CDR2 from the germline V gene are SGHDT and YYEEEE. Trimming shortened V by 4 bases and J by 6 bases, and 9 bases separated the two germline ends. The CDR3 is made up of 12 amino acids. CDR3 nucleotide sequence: TGTGCCAGCAGCCTCCCGCTTGATACGCAGTATTTT. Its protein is CASSLPLDTQYF.

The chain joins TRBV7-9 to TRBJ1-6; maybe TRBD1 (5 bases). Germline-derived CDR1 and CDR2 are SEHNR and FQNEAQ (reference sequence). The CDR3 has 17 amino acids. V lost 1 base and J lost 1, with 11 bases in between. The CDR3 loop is CASSLGGRGSYNSPLHF. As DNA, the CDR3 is TGTGCCAGCAGCTTAGGAGGAAGGGGATCCTATAATTCACCCCTCCACTTT.

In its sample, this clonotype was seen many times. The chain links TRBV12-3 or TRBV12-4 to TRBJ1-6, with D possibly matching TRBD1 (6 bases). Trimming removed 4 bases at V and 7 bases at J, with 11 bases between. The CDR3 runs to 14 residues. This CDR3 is CASSYRVANSPLHF. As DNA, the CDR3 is TGTGCCAGCAGTTACAGGGTAGCCAATTCACCCCTCCACTTT.

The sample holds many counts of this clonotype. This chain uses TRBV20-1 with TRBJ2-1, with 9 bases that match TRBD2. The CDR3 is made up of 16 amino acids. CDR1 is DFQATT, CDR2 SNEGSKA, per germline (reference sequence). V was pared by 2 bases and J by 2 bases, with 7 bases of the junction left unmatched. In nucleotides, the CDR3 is TGCAGTGCTAGACTCCTAGCGGGGCGGACCTACAATGAGCAGTTCTTC. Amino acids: CSARLLAGRTYNEQFF.

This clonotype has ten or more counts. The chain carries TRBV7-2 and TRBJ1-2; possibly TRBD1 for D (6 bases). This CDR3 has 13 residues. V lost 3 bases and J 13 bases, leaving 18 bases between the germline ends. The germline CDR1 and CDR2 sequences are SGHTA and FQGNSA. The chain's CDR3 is CASSFTGRNTGTF. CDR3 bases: TGTGCCAGCAGCTTCACAGGGCGAAATACTGGCACCTTC. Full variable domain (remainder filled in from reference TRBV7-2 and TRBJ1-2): GAGVSQSPSNKVTEKGKDVELRCDPISGHTALYWYRQSLGQGLEFLIYFQGNSAPDKSGLPSDRFSAERTGGSVSTLTIQRTQQEDSAVYLCASSFTGRNTGTFGSGTRLTVV.

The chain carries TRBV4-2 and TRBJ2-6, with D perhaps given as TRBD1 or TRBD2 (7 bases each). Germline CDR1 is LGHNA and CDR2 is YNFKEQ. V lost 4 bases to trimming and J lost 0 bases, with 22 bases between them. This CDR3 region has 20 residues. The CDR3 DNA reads TGTGCCAGCAGCCCCTTTCAGGGGGGGTCAACTTTCTCTGGGGCCAACGTCCTGACTTTC. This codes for CASSPFQGGSTFSGANVLTF.

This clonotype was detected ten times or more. In DNA, the CDR3 is TGCGCCAGCAGCTTCCGGACTAGCGGATCCTACAATGAGCAGTTCTTC. Translating gives CASSFRTSGSYNEQFF. The genes are TRBV5-1 and TRBJ2-1; 10 bases align to TRBD2. V trimming: 2 bases; J trimming: 1 base; junction bases outside the gene matches: 3. The germline V gene has CDR1 SGHRS and CDR2 YFSETQ. This CDR3 is 16 amino acids long.

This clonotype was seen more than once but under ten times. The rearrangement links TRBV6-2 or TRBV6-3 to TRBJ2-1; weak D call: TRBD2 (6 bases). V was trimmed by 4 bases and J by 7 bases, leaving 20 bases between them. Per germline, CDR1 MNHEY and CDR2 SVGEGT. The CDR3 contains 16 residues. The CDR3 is CASSFVGGPARNEQFF. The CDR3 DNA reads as TGTGCCAGCAGTTTCGTCGGGGGACCGGCGAGGAATGAGCAGTTCTTC.

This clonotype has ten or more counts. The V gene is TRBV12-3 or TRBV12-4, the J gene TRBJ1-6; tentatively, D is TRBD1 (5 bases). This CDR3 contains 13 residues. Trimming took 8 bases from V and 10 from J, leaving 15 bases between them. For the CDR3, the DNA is TGTGCCAGCCGGGGGGGGTTTCGGTCACCCCTCCACTTT. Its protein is CASRGGFRSPLHF.

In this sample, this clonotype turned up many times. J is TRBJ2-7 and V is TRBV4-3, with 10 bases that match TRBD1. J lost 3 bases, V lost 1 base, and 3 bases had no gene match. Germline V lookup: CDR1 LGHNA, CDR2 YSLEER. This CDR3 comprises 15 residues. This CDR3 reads CASSQADRGLYEQYF. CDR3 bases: TGCGCCAGCAGCCAAGCTGACAGGGGGCTCTACGAGCAGTACTTC.

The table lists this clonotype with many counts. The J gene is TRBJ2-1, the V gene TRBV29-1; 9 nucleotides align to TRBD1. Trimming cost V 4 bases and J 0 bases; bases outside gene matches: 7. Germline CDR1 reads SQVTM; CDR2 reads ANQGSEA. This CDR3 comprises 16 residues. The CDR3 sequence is CSVVGRQGVSYNEQFF. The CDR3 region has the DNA TGCAGCGTTGTGGGGAGACAGGGGGTCTCCTACAATGAGCAGTTCTTC.

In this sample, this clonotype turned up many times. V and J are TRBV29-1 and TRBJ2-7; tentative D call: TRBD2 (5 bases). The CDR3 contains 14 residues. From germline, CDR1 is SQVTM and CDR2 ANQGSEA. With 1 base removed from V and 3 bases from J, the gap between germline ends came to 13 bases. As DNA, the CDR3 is TGCAGCGTTGAAGGAGGGAAAGACGGCTACGAGCAGTACTTC. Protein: CSVEGGKDGYEQYF.

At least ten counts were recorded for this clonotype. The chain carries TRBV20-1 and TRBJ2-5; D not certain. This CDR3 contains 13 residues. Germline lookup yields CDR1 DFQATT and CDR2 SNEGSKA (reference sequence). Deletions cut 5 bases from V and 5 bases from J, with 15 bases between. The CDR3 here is CSALRRMGETQYF. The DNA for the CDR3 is TGCAGTGCTCTTAGAAGGATGGGGGAGACCCAGTACTTC.

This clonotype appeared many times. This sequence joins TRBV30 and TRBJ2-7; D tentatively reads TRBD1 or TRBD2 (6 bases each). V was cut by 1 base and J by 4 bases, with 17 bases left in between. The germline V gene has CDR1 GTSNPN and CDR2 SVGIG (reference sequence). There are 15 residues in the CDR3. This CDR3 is CAWSGGTRETYEQYF. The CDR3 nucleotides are TGTGCCTGGAGTGGCGGGACACGGGAAACTTACGAGCAGTACTTC.

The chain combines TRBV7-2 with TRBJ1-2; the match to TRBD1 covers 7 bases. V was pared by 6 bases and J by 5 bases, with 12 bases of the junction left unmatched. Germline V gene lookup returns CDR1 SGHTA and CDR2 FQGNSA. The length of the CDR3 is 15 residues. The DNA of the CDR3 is TGTGCCAGCAGTCTACAGGGGCCGGTGGGGTATGGCTACACCTTC. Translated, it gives CASSLQGPVGYGYTF.

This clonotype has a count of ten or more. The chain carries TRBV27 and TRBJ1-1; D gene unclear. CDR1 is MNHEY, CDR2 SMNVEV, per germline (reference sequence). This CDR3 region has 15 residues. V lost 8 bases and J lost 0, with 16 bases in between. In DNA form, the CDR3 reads TGTGCCAGCCCTTTGTGGACTGACGTGAACACTGAAGCTTTCTTT. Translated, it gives CASPLWTDVNTEAFF.

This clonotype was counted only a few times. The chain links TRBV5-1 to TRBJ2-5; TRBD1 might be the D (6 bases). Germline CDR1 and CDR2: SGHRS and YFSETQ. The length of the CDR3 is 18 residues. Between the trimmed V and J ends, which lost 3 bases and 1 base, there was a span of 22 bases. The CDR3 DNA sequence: TGCGCCAGCAGCTCCAGCAGGGGACCTAATATGTCCCAAGAGACCCAGTACTTC. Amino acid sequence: CASSSSRGPNMSQETQYF.

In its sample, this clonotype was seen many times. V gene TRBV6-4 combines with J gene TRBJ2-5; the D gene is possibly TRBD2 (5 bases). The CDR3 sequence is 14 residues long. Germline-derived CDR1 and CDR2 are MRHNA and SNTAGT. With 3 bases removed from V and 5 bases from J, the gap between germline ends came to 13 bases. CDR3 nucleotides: TGTGCCAGCAGTGAAACTAGTGAGGTGGAGACCCAGTACTTC. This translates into CASSETSEVETQYF.

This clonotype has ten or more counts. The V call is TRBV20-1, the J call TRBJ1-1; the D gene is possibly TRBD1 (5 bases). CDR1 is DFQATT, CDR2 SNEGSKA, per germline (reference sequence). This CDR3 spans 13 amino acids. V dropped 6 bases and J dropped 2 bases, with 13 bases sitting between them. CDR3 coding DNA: TGCAGTGCCCGAGAAGGGACTAACACTGAAGCTTTCTTT. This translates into CSAREGTNTEAFF.

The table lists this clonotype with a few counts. DNA for the CDR3: TGCGCCAGCAGCTTGGGGGGGACAGGGGATGTTGGCTACACCTTC. This sequence encodes CASSLGGTGDVGYTF. The chain combines TRBV5-1 with TRBJ1-2, with 10 nucleotides matching TRBD1. Germline V CDR1 and CDR2: SGHRS, YFSETQ. CDR3 length equals 15 residues. V gave up 0 bases and J gave up 7 bases; unmatched junction bases: 6.

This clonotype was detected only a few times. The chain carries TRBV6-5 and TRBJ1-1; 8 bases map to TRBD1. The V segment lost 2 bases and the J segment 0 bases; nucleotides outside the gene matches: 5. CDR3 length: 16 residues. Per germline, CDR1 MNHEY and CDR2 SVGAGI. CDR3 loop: CASSYGTGIVNTEAFF. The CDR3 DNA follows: TGTGCCAGCAGTTACGGGACAGGCATAGTGAACACTGAAGCTTTCTTT.

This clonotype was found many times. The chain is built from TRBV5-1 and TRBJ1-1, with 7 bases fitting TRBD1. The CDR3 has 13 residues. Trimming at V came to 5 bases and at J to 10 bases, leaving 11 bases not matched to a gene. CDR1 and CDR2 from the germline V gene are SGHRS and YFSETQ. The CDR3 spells CASRRQLGDRAFF. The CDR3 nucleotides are TGCGCCAGCAGGAGGCAACTCGGGGACAGAGCTTTCTTT.

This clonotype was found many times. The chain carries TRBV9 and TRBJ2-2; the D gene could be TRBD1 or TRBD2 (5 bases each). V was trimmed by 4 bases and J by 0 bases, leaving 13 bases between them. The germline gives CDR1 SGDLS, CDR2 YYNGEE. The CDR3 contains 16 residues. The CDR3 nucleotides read TGTGCCAGCAGCCCCGAGGGGCACGCGAACACCGGGGAGCTGTTTTTT. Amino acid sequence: CASSPEGHANTGELFF.

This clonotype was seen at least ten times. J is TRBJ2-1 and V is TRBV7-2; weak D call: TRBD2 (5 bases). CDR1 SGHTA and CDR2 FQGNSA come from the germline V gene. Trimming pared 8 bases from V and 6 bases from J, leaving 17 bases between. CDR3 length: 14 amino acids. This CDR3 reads CASSEGFLRNEQFF. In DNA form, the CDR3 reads TGTGCCAGCTCCGAGGGTTTCCTTCGCAATGAGCAGTTCTTC.